This TCR beta chain comes out of a study of cytomegalovirus exposure and HLA in healthy donors. In the case of this clone: Its target is not known.

This PCR relied on a set of 60 Vbeta primers and 13 Jbeta primers. Clones were sequenced by immunoSEQ multiplex PCR, and TCRdb holds only the in-frame ones, with some missing. In total, the table holds approximately 150,000 clones. General study findings and limits: DRB1 showed the most TCR associations and HLA-C the fewest in a later analysis, as rates varied by HLA locus.

The junction had 6 bases not matched to a gene; V was cut back by 0 bases and J by 6 bases. This CDR3 spans 15 amino acids. The germline CDR1 and CDR2 sequences are LGHNA and YSLEER. Specimen: PBMCs. The gene calls are TRBV4-3 and TRBJ2-3, with 7 bases fitting TRBD2. This receptor was obtained from a woman aged 50 to 60 in good health and CMV-seronegative. The CDR3, as DNA: TGCGCCAGCAGCCAAGATCCTCAGGGAGGGGATACGCAGTATTTT. Its protein is CASSQDPQGGDTQYF.